A selection of T cell receptor beta chains follows, all from one sample in a study of cytomegalovirus exposure and HLA in healthy donors. The data were produced by immunoSEQ multiplex PCR, yet TCRdb's version contains in-frame clones alone and is incomplete. Of 250,000 or so clones in the sample, about 86% are singletons; the top ten hold around 2.6%. Sequenced sample: PBMCs. These receptors came from a man aged 18 to 30 in good health and CMV-seronegative. The CDR3 runs from the conserved cysteine through the conserved F or W.

J gene: TRBJ2-7
V gene: TRBV7-9
CDR3 protein: CASSLSGDRAIEQYF

J gene: TRBJ2-7
V gene: TRBV12-5
CDR3 protein: CASGLVVLARGSKTYEQYF

J gene: TRBJ2-3
V gene: TRBV30
CDR3 protein: CAWRLKPRLGTTDTQYF

J gene: TRBJ1-4
V gene: TRBV7-2
CDR3 protein: CASSQQGRDEKLFF

J gene: TRBJ2-7
V gene: TRBV19
CDR3 protein: CASRDRGKKGEQYF

J gene: TRBJ2-5
V gene: TRBV6-6
CDR3 protein: CASSYFTGETQYF

J gene: TRBJ1-5
V gene: TRBV4-1
CDR3 protein: CASSETQDNQPQHF

J gene: TRBJ2-1
V gene: TRBV20-1
CDR3 protein: CSAREEPRQFF

J gene: TRBJ2-7
V gene: TRBV5-1
CDR3 protein: CASSLVAEDEQYF

J gene: TRBJ2-7
V gene: TRBV28
CDR3 protein: CASSILPGLSYEQYF